Included here is one T cell receptor beta chain sequence, with context. The antigen is undetermined. One end of the junction is discordant with germline, which a read error may explain. Starting from about 0.5 ug of total RNA, TCR beta cDNA was produced with a primer in the constant region. Construction of TCR beta libraries relied on three successive nested multiplex PCR rounds employing slightly modified ARM-PCR. TRBV1-TRBV30 forward and Cbeta reverse primers drove the first two approximately 10-cycle rounds. TCRdb re-derived calls from the multiplex PCR reads in MiXCR, one entry per CDR3 protein. The profile shows roughly 49,000 distinct CDR3 sequences, around 64% of them singletons. The CDR3 is 13 amino acids. Germline V gives CDR1 MNHNS, CDR2 SASEGT. This specimen belongs to a study of tumor-infiltrating lymphocytes in primary liver carcinoma. Study results and limitations: Tumors had a top-250-clone fraction that was significantly higher than blood (p = 0.039). Detection in all five tumor regions applied to only about 7.5-24% of top clones.

Between about 18 and 33 mg of unsorted bulk tissue served as the source from which RNA and DNA were co-extracted. Source material: liver tumor tissue from sampling region 5. Subset reported: tumor region T5, tumor centre. J is TRBJ2-7 and V is TRBV6-1, with D unresolved. This TCR was recovered from a man aged 35-49 years with primary liver carcinoma and hepatitis B virus infection. CDR3 residues: CASREWVFYERYF. DNA of the CDR3: TGTGCCAGTAGAGAATGGGTTTTCTATGAGCGGTACTTC.